Below are 6 T cell receptor beta chains sequenced from a single sample in a study of cytomegalovirus exposure and HLA in healthy donors. The primer mix had 60 Vbeta and 13 Jbeta primers. TCRdb's copy holds only in-frame clones and misses some; the assay was immunoSEQ multiplex PCR. The sample carries 200,000 or so clones, approximately 84% recorded once. The sequenced sample was PBMCs. These receptors came from a woman aged 50 to 60 in good health and CMV-seropositive.

Remarks on this clone: Being one base from a much bigger clone, this may be a read error. The chain carries TRBV27 and TRBJ2-7, with D hard to call. Trimming took off 5 bases at V and 4 bases at J, with 6 bases between the two ends. The CDR3 is 11 amino acids. Germline values: CDR1 MNHEY, CDR2 SMNVEV (reference sequence). The CDR3 sequence: CASSDGYEQYF. The CDR3 DNA is TGTGCCAGCAGTGACGGGTACGAGCAGTACTTC.

The rearrangement links TRBV7-2 to TRBJ2-2; 11 nucleotides agree with TRBD2. V shed 5 bases and J 4 bases; nucleotides not matched to a gene: 3. Per germline, CDR1 SGHTA and CDR2 FQGNSA. This CDR3 contains 15 residues. In DNA, the CDR3 is TGTGCCAGCAGCCAACTAGCGGGGGCCACCGGGGAGCTGTTTTTT. Translating it yields CASSQLAGATGELFF. Full variable domain (outside the CDR3, taken from reference TRBV7-2 and TRBJ2-2): GAGVSQSPSNKVTEKGKDVELRCDPISGHTALYWYRQSLGQGLEFLIYFQGNSAPDKSGLPSDRFSAERTGGSVSTLTIQRTQQEDSAVYLCASSQLAGATGELFFGEGSRLTVL.

The rearrangement joins TRBV6-6 to TRBJ2-3, with D possibly matching TRBD1 (6 bases). CDR3 length equals 15 residues. Per germline, CDR1 MNHNY and CDR2 SVGAGI (reference sequence). V was cut by 3 bases and J by 5 bases, with 15 bases left in between. Written as DNA, the CDR3 is TGTGCCAGCAGTTATTTTGGGGGCCAAGGAGATACGCAGTATTTT. Protein: CASSYFGGQGDTQYF.

The chain combines TRBV19 with TRBJ2-5; 8 bases align to TRBD1. Matching the DNA end better, TRBJ2-7 makes the J call doubtful. The CDR3 consists of 14 residues. Germline lookup yields CDR1 LNHDA and CDR2 SQIVND (reference sequence). The CDR3 here is CASSNRGETYEQYF. The CDR3 region has the DNA TGTGCCAGTAGCAACAGGGGGGAAACCTACGAGCAGTACTTC.

The V gene is TRBV7-8, the J gene TRBJ2-3; TRBD1 agrees at 10 bases. Germline assignment: CDR1 SGHVS and CDR2 FQNEAQ. The CDR3 runs 15 residues. Trimming took 5 bases from V and 1 from J; bases not matched to a gene: 3. The CDR3 loop is CASSRQGAGTDTQYF. The DNA of the CDR3 is TGTGCCAGCAGCCGACAGGGGGCAGGCACAGATACGCAGTATTTT.

This chain's CDR3 is CASSLGVGGPYEQYF. CDR3 DNA: TGTGCCAGCAGTTTAGGGGTAGGGGGCCCCTACGAGCAGTACTTC. V is TRBV27 and J is TRBJ2-7, with 7 positions matching TRBD1. J gave up 2 bases and V 2 bases, and 6 bases lay outside the gene matches. CDR3 length: 15 residues. CDR1 MNHEY and CDR2 SMNVEV come from the germline V gene (reference sequence).